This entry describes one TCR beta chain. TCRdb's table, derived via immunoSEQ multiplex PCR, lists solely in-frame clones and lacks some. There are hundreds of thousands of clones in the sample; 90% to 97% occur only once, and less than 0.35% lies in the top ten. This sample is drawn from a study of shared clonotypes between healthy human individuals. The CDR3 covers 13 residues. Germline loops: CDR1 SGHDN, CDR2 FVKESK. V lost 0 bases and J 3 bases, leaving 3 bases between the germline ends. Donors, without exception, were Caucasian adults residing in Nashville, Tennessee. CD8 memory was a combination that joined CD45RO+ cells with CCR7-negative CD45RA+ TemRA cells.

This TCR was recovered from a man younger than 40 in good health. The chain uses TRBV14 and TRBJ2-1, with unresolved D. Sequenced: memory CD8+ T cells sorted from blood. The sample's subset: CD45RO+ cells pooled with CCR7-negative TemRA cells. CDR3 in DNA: TGTGCCAGCAGCCAAGACTACTACAATGAGCAGTTCTTC. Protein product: CASSQDYYNEQFF.